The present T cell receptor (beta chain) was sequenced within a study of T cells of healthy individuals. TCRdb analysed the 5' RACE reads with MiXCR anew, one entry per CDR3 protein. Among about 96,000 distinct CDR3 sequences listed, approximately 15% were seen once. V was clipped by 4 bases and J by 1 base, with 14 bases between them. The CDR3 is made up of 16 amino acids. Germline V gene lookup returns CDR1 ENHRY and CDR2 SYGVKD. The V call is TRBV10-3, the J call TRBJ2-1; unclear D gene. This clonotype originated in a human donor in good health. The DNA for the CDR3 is TGTGCCATCAGTGGGGGTGACGATCGATCCTACAATGAGCAGTTCTTC. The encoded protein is CAISGGDDRSYNEQFF.